These 10 T cell receptor beta chains originate from one sample sequenced in a study of regulatory T cells in long-lasting Graves disease. The time point denotes: persistent/refractory GD, antithyroid drugs over 5 years with positive TRAb. Making the TCR library involved RNA that had been extracted from PBMCs. Investigators prepared the TCR beta libraries by applying iRepertoire HTBI primers and Arm-PCR of CDR3 regions. TCRdb ran MiXCR on the multiplex PCR reads and lists one entry per CDR3 protein. This table has 600,000 to 850,000 distinct CDR3 sequences, 30% appearing once. The sample here was peripheral blood mononuclear cells (PBMCs), taken when the disease was refractory, from a patient treated with antithyroid drugs. The receptors derive from a female donor with Graves disease.

A single count supports this clonotype. The chain links TRBV7-9 to TRBJ2-2; D not resolved. In germline, CDR1 is SEHNR, CDR2 FQNEAQ (reference sequence). V was cut by 8 bases and J by 4 bases, with 11 bases left in between. CDR3 length: 13 amino acids. CDR3 protein: CASSEASTGELFF. The CDR3 DNA sequence: TGTGCCAGCTCGGAAGCCAGCACCGGGGAGCTGTTTTTT.

This clonotype was found many times. The rearrangement joins TRBV11-2 to TRBJ2-7; 7 bases are shared with TRBD1. Unmatched junction bases numbered 12, after V lost 5 bases and J lost 5 bases. The CDR3 has 15 amino acids. The germline V gene has CDR1 SGHAT and CDR2 FQNNGV. The CDR3 bases are TGTGCCAGCAGCAACCAGGGGGAAAGGTCGGACGAGCAGTACTTC. Translated, it gives CASSNQGERSDEQYF.

The chain has TRBV28 and TRBJ2-7; 8 nucleotides align to TRBD2. Germline V lookup: CDR1 MDHEN, CDR2 SYDVKM. This CDR3 is 15 amino acids long. The trim removed 5 bases at V and 2 bases at J, leaving 8 bases unmatched. DNA for the CDR3: TGTGCCAGCAGTCCCGGGGGGGCCATAACCTACGAGCAGTACTTC. Translating it yields CASSPGGAITYEQYF.

The CDR3 is CASNIFGSQPQHF. The CDR3 DNA follows: TGTGCCAGTAACATCTTCGGGTCTCAGCCCCAGCATTTT. The V call is TRBV19, the J call TRBJ1-5; D remains unclear. Germline CDR1 is LNHDA and CDR2 is SQIVND (reference sequence). The length of the CDR3 is 13 residues. Between the trimmed V and J ends, which lost 7 bases and 6 bases, there was a span of 13 bases.

V and J are TRBV9 and TRBJ2-2; the D gene is possibly TRBD2 (6 bases). The CDR3 length is 15 residues. Germline lookup yields CDR1 SGDLS and CDR2 YYNGEE. V gave up 3 bases and J gave up 0 bases, with 9 bases separating them. The CDR3 DNA reads as TGTGCCAGCAGCGAAGGACTACCGAACACCGGGGAGCTGTTTTTT. Translating it yields CASSEGLPNTGELFF.

The sample holds a few counts of this clonotype. The chain employs TRBV2 and TRBJ1-5, with TRBD1 as a possible D gene (5 bases). The CDR3 is 14 amino acids. Germline values: CDR1 SNHLY, CDR2 FYNNEI. V was trimmed by 7 bases and J by 4 bases, leaving 14 bases between them. CDR3 sequence (DNA): TGTGCCAGCACCGGACGGGGGAAAAATCAGCCCCAGCATTTT. Its translation is CASTGRGKNQPQHF.

This clonotype appeared many times. V and J are TRBV6-5 and TRBJ1-2, with 12 bases aligning to TRBD1. From germline, CDR1 is MNHEY and CDR2 SVGAGI. Germline trimming cut 4 bases from V and 7 bases from J; bases unmatched to any gene: 13. The CDR3 runs to 17 residues. CDR3 sequence reads: CASSFTPGQGAALGYTF. CDR3 DNA: TGTGCCAGCAGTTTCACACCGGGACAGGGGGCCGCCCTTGGCTACACCTTC.

The chain joins TRBV5-6 to TRBJ2-4; perhaps D is TRBD1 or TRBD2 (5 bases each). The V end lost 0 bases, the J end lost 7 bases, and 11 bases lay between the germline ends. The length of the CDR3 is 14 residues. Per the germline V gene, CDR1 is SGHDT and CDR2 is YYEEEE. The CDR3 region is CASSLGGVWNIQYF. CDR3 nucleotides: TGTGCCAGCAGCTTGGGAGGGGTCTGGAACATTCAGTACTTC.

This clonotype turned up a few times. The rearrangement joins TRBV20-1 to TRBJ2-2; 9 positions match TRBD1. The CDR3 extends over 15 amino acids. Germline V gene data show CDR1 as DFQATT and CDR2 as SNEGSKA (reference sequence). J was trimmed by 2 bases and V by 4 bases; bases with no gene match: 5. The CDR3 bases are TGCAGTGCTATTACGGACAGGGGAAACACCGGGGAGCTGTTTTTT. This codes for CSAITDRGNTGELFF.

This clonotype has just a few counts. The V gene is TRBV3-1, the J gene TRBJ1-2; the match to TRBD1 covers 7 bases. The V gene's germline CDR1 is LGHDT and CDR2 YNNKEL (reference sequence). There are 17 residues in the CDR3. V lost 4 bases, J lost 1 base, and 12 bases stayed unmatched. CDR3 sequence reads: CASSPWRSTGNNYGYTF. CDR3 nucleotides: TGTGCCAGCAGCCCGTGGAGGTCGACAGGGAATAACTATGGCTACACCTTC.